The rows below give T cell receptor beta chains drawn from one sample of a study of blood T cell repertoires in COVID-19. Produced via immunoSEQ multiplex PCR; TCRdb's table is partial and in-frame only. The table lists more than 60,000 clones, roughly 70% of them singletons. Sequencing used peripheral blood. These receptors were obtained from a human donor with acute or convalescent COVID-19. The donor label of this sample is uncertain. Each CDR3 is given with its conserved first and last residue. Each record gives: V gene, clone size, D gene, J gene, CDR3 protein, CDR3 DNA. The D gene is left open where the match is weak. Clone size, where shown, is once, few, many, or a class for clones that have expanded.

v_call: TRBV28; clone_size: -; d_call: -; j_call: TRBJ1-3; cdr3_aa: CASSLAGTSGNTIYF; cdr3_nt: TGTGCCAGCAGTTTAGCGGGGACTAGCGGAAACACCATATATTTT
v_call: TRBV6-1; clone_size: -; d_call: -; j_call: TRBJ2-4; cdr3_aa: CASSEMSASRPAGLAKNIQYF; cdr3_nt: TGTGCCAGCAGTGAAATGTCGGCTAGCCGTCCGGCGGGTCTAGCCAAAAACATTCAGTACTTC
v_call: TRBV19; clone_size: -; d_call: -; j_call: TRBJ2-5; cdr3_aa: CASSIQGGETQYF; cdr3_nt: TGTGCCAGTAGTATTCAGGGAGGCGAGACCCAGTACTTC
v_call: TRBV5-1; clone_size: -; d_call: TRBD2; j_call: TRBJ2-1; cdr3_aa: CASDPGTTNNEQFF; cdr3_nt: TGCGCCAGCGACCCGGGGACTACCAACAATGAGCAGTTCTTC
v_call: TRBV7-2; clone_size: -; d_call: TRBD2; j_call: TRBJ2-7; cdr3_aa: CASSLSSGRYEQYF; cdr3_nt: TGTGCCAGCAGCTTATCTAGCGGGAGATACGAGCAGTACTTC
v_call: TRBV29-1; clone_size: -; d_call: -; j_call: TRBJ2-5; cdr3_aa: CSGGGGIGETQYF; cdr3_nt: TGCAGCGGGGGTGGAGGGATAGGCGAGACCCAGTACTTC
v_call: TRBV3-1/TRBV3-2; clone_size: -; d_call: TRBD1; j_call: TRBJ1-1; cdr3_aa: CASSHPTGSAFF; cdr3_nt: TGTGCCAGCAGCCACCCGACAGGGTCGGCTTTCTTT
v_call: TRBV4-2; clone_size: -; d_call: -; j_call: TRBJ2-5; cdr3_aa: CASSQAPGGGETQYF; cdr3_nt: TGTGCCAGCAGCCAAGCCCCGGGCGGAGGGGAGACCCAGTACTTC
v_call: TRBV21-1; clone_size: -; d_call: -; j_call: TRBJ1-4; cdr3_aa: CAAAGDKNEKLFF; cdr3_nt: TGTGCCGCAGCCGGGGACAAAAATGAAAAACTGTTTTTT
v_call: TRBV20-1; clone_size: -; d_call: TRBD1; j_call: TRBJ2-7; cdr3_aa: CSANDRGYEQYF; cdr3_nt: TGCAGTGCTAATGACAGGGGATACGAGCAGTACTTC
v_call: TRBV28; clone_size: -; d_call: -; j_call: TRBJ1-6; cdr3_aa: CASSPTPDRRYNSPLHF; cdr3_nt: TGTGCCAGCAGTCCCACTCCCGACAGGAGGTATAATTCACCCCTCCACTTT
v_call: TRBV3-1/TRBV3-2; clone_size: few; d_call: -; j_call: TRBJ1-2; cdr3_aa: CASSQVADIYGYTF; cdr3_nt: TGTGCCAGCAGCCAAGTGGCAGACATCTATGGCTACACCTTC
v_call: TRBV18; clone_size: -; d_call: -; j_call: TRBJ2-2; cdr3_aa: CASLDGTTWDTGELFF; cdr3_nt: TGTGCCAGCCTAGACGGGACAACCTGGGACACCGGGGAGCTGTTTTTT
v_call: TRBV6-5; clone_size: -; d_call: -; j_call: TRBJ2-2; cdr3_aa: CASSKGHLLTGELFF; cdr3_nt: TGTGCCAGCAGCAAGGGACACCTTTTGACCGGGGAGCTGTTTTTT
v_call: TRBV28; clone_size: -; d_call: -; j_call: TRBJ2-7; cdr3_aa: CASSFFGSGGEQYF; cdr3_nt: TGTGCCAGCAGTTTCTTCGGGAGTGGGGGCGAGCAGTACTTC
v_call: TRBV24-1; clone_size: -; d_call: TRBD1; j_call: TRBJ2-1; cdr3_aa: CATSDARDRNSYNEQFF; cdr3_nt: TGTGCCACCAGTGATGCGAGGGACAGAAACTCCTACAATGAGCAGTTCTTC
v_call: TRBV6-5; clone_size: -; d_call: TRBD1; j_call: TRBJ1-1; cdr3_aa: CAEGAMNTEAFF; cdr3_nt: TGTGCCGAGGGGGCGATGAACACTGAAGCTTTCTTT
v_call: TRBV25-1; clone_size: -; d_call: TRBD1; j_call: TRBJ1-6; cdr3_aa: CASMGQGNSPLHF; cdr3_nt: TGTGCCAGCATGGGACAGGGGAATTCACCCCTCCACTTT
v_call: TRBV10-3; clone_size: -; d_call: -; j_call: TRBJ2-2; cdr3_aa: CAINQGGGELFF; cdr3_nt: TGTGCCATCAACCAGGGTGGAGGGGAGCTGTTTTTT
v_call: TRBV25-1; clone_size: -; d_call: -; j_call: TRBJ1-1; cdr3_aa: CASSRPGMGTEAFF; cdr3_nt: TGTGCCAGCAGTCGTCCGGGAATGGGAACTGAAGCTTTCTTT
v_call: TRBV18; clone_size: -; d_call: -; j_call: TRBJ2-1; cdr3_aa: CASSPLLADSEQFF; cdr3_nt: TGTGCCAGCTCACCTCTTCTAGCGGACAGTGAGCAGTTCTTC
v_call: TRBV19; clone_size: -; d_call: -; j_call: TRBJ1-5; cdr3_aa: CASSMGGNQPQHF; cdr3_nt: TGTGCCAGTAGTATGGGGGGGAATCAGCCCCAGCATTTT
v_call: TRBV18; clone_size: -; d_call: TRBD1; j_call: TRBJ2-1; cdr3_aa: CASSSSGQRNEQFF; cdr3_nt: TGTGCCAGCTCATCCTCGGGACAGAGGAATGAGCAGTTCTTC
v_call: TRBV9; clone_size: -; d_call: -; j_call: TRBJ2-7; cdr3_aa: CASSAAGTSSYEQYF; cdr3_nt: TGTGCCAGCAGCGCGGCCGGGACTTCCTCCTACGAGCAGTACTTC
v_call: TRBV4-1; clone_size: -; d_call: -; j_call: TRBJ1-5; cdr3_aa: CASRPGHSSNQPQHF; cdr3_nt: TGCGCCAGCAGACCGGGACACTCTAGCAATCAGCCCCAGCATTTT
v_call: TRBV7-2; clone_size: -; d_call: -; j_call: TRBJ2-2; cdr3_aa: CASSSYRAVGELFF; cdr3_nt: TGTGCCAGCAGCTCGTACAGGGCCGTGGGGGAGCTGTTTTTT
v_call: TRBV9; clone_size: once; d_call: -; j_call: TRBJ1-1; cdr3_aa: CASSFRTTGEAFF; cdr3_nt: TGTGCCAGCAGCTTCCGTACTACGGGTGAAGCTTTCTTT
v_call: TRBV19; clone_size: few; d_call: -; j_call: TRBJ1-5; cdr3_aa: CASSDRLRQPQHF; cdr3_nt: TGTGCCAGTAGCGACAGACTTAGGCAGCCCCAGCATTTT
v_call: TRBV10-3; clone_size: -; d_call: TRBD1; j_call: TRBJ1-3; cdr3_aa: CAISRDRIGSGNTIYF; cdr3_nt: TGTGCCATCAGTAGGGACAGAATAGGCTCTGGAAACACCATATATTTT
v_call: TRBV5-1; clone_size: few; d_call: -; j_call: TRBJ1-5; cdr3_aa: CASSLEGSPPQHF; cdr3_nt: TGCGCCAGCAGCTTGGAGGGGTCCCCGCCCCAGCATTTT
v_call: TRBV5-1; clone_size: -; d_call: TRBD1; j_call: TRBJ1-3; cdr3_aa: CASRQGAVYSGNTIYF; cdr3_nt: TGCGCCAGCAGACAGGGGGCCGTCTACTCTGGAAACACCATATATTTT
v_call: TRBV19; clone_size: -; d_call: -; j_call: TRBJ1-1; cdr3_aa: CASSTPSVRVGEAFF; cdr3_nt: TGTGCCAGTAGTACCCCGTCTGTCAGGGTGGGTGAAGCTTTCTTT
v_call: TRBV19; clone_size: -; d_call: -; j_call: TRBJ2-2; cdr3_aa: CASSIGQIYTGELFF; cdr3_nt: TGTGCCAGTAGTATCGGACAGATTTACACCGGGGAGCTGTTTTTT
v_call: TRBV4-2; clone_size: -; d_call: TRBD2; j_call: TRBJ2-1; cdr3_aa: CASSQEASSGRNEQFF; cdr3_nt: TGTGCCAGCAGCCAAGAGGCGTCTAGCGGGAGAAATGAGCAGTTCTTC
v_call: TRBV4-2; clone_size: -; d_call: -; j_call: TRBJ2-1; cdr3_aa: CASSQVGTLYNEQFF; cdr3_nt: TGTGCCAGCAGCCAAGTAGGGACTCTGTACAATGAGCAGTTCTTC
v_call: TRBV7-8; clone_size: -; d_call: -; j_call: TRBJ2-7; cdr3_aa: CASSFVDTGTGEQYF; cdr3_nt: TGTGCCAGCAGCTTTGTGGATACCGGGACTGGCGAGCAGTACTTC
v_call: TRBV10-1; clone_size: -; d_call: -; j_call: TRBJ2-7; cdr3_aa: CARGGPGEQYF; cdr3_nt: TGCGCCAGGGGTGGTCCGGGGGAGCAGTACTTC
v_call: TRBV7-3; clone_size: -; d_call: -; j_call: TRBJ1-3; cdr3_aa: CASSLSRGEGNTIYF; cdr3_nt: TGTGCCAGCAGCCTCTCCCGGGGTGAAGGAAACACCATATATTTT
v_call: TRBV14; clone_size: -; d_call: TRBD2; j_call: TRBJ2-3; cdr3_aa: CASSQDRLAAGTDTQYF; cdr3_nt: TGTGCCAGCAGCCAAGATAGACTAGCGGCCGGCACAGATACGCAGTATTTT